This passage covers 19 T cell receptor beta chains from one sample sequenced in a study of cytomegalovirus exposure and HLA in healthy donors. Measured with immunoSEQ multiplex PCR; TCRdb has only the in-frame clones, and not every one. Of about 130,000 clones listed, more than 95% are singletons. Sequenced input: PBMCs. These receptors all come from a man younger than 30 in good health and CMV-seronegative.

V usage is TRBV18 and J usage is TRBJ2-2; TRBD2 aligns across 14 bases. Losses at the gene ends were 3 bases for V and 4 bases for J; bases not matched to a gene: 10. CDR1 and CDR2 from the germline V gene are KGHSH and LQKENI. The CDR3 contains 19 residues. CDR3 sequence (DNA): TGTGCCAGCTCACCGCGACCGGGACTAGCGGGAGACGGCACCGGGGAGCTGTTTTTT. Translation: CASSPRPGLAGDGTGELFF.

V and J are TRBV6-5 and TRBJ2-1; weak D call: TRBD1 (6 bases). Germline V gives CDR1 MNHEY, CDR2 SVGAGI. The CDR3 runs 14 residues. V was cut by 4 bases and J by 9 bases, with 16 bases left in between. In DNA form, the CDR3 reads TGTGCCAGCAGTTTCAGGGGACACAATAGTGAGCAGTTCTTC. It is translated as CASSFRGHNSEQFF.

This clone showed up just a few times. CDR3 nucleotide sequence: TGTGCCAGCAGTTTTTCGTCGGGTGAGCAGTACTTC. Translating it yields CASSFSSGEQYF. V gene TRBV6-5 combines with J gene TRBJ2-7; the D is unclear. Looked up from germline, CDR1 is MNHEY and CDR2 is SVGAGI. V was cut by 4 bases and J by 7 bases, with 11 bases left in between. The CDR3 is 12 amino acids.

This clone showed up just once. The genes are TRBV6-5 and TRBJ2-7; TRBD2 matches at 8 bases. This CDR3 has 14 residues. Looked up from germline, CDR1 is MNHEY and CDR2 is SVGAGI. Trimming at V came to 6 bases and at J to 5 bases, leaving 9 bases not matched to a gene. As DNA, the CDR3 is TGTGCCAGCAGACTAGGAGGTAGCGGGAACGAGCAGTACTTC. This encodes CASRLGGSGNEQYF.

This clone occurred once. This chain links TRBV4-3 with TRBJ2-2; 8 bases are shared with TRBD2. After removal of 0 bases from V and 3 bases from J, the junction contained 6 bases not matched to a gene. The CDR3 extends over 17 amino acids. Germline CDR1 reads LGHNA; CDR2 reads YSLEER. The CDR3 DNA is TGCGCCAGCAGCCAAGAGCCCTACGGGGGGGACACCGGGGAGCTGTTTTTT. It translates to CASSQEPYGGDTGELFF.

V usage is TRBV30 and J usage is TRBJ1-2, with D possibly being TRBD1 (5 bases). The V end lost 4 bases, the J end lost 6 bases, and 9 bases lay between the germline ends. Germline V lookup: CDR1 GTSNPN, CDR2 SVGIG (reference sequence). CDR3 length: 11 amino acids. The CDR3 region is CAWTGPHGYTF. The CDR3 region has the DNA TGTGCCTGGACAGGGCCCCATGGCTACACCTTC.

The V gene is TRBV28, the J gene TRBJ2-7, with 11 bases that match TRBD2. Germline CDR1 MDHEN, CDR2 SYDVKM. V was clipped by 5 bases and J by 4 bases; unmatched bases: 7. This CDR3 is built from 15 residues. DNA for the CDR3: TGTGCCAGCAGTACCGGGACTAGCGGCAGGTACGAGCAGTACTTC. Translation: CASSTGTSGRYEQYF.

The CDR3 nucleotides read TGTGCCAGCAGTTCCTACCCCAGGGGGCAGAACGAGCAGTACTTC. Its translation: CASSSYPRGQNEQYF. This chain joins TRBV6-5 and TRBJ2-7, with 8 bases identical to TRBD1. J lost 5 bases, V lost 4 bases, and 10 bases had no gene match. The V gene's germline CDR1 is MNHEY and CDR2 SVGAGI. This CDR3 region has 15 residues.

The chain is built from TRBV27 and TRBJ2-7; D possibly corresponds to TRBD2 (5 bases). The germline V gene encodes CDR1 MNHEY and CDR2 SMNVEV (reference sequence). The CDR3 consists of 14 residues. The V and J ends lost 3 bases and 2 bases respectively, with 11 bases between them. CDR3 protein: CASSFGPEAYEQYF. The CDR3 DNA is TGTGCCAGCAGTTTCGGGCCGGAGGCCTACGAGCAGTACTTC.

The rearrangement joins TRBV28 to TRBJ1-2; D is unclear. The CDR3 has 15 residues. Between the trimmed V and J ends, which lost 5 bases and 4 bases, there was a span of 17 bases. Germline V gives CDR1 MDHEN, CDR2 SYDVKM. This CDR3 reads CASSPALGGGYGYTF. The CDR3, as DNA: TGTGCCAGCAGTCCCGCCCTAGGCGGCGGCTATGGCTACACCTTC.

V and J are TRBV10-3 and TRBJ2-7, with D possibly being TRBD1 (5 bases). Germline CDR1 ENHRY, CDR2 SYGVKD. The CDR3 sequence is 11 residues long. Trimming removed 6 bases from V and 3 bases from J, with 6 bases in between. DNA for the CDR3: TGTGCCATCAGAGACAGCTACGAGCAGTACTTC. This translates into CAIRDSYEQYF.

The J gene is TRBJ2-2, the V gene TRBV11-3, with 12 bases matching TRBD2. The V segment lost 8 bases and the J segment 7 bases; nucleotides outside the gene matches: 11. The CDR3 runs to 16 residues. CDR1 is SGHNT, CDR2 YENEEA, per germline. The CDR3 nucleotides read TGTGCCAGCTCCCGAGGGGCTAGCGGGAGGGTCGGGGAGCTGTTTTTT. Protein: CASSRGASGRVGELFF.

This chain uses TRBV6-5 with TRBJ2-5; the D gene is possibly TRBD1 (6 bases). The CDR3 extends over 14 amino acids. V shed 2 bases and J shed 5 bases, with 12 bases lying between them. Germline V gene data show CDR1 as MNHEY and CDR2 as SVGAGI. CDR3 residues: CASSYSPGAETQYF. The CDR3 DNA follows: TGTGCCAGCAGTTACAGTCCAGGGGCGGAGACCCAGTACTTC.

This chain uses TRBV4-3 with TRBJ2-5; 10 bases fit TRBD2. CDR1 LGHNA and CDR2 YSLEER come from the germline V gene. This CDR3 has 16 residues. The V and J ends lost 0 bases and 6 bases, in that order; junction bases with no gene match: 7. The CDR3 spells CASSQDSAGGLKTQYF. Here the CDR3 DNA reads TGCGCCAGCAGCCAAGATTCAGCGGGAGGGCTTAAGACCCAGTACTTC.

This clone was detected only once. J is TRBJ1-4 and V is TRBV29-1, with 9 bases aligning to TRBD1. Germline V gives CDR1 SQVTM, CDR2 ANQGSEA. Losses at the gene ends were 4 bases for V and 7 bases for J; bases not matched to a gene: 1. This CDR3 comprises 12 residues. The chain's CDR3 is CSVVDRGEKLFF. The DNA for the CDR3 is TGCAGCGTTGTGGACAGGGGTGAAAAACTGTTTTTT.

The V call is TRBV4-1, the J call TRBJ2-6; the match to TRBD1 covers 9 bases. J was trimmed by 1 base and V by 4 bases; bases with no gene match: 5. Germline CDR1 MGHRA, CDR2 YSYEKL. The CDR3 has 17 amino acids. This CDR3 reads CASSPRDRVSGANVLTF. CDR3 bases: TGCGCCAGCAGCCCCCGGGACAGGGTTTCTGGGGCCAACGTCCTGACTTTC.

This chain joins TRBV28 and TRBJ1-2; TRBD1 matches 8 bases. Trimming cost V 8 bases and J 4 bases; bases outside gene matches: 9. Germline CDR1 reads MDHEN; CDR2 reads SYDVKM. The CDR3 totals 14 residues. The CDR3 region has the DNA TGTGCCAGCGGGCTCGGACAGGGCGCCTATGGCTACACCTTC. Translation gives CASGLGQGAYGYTF.

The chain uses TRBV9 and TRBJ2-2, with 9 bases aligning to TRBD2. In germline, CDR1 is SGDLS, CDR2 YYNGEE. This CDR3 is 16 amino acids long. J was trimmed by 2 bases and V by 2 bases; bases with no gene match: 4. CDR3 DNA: TGTGCCAGCAGCGTTCATAGCGGGAGAAACACCGGGGAGCTGTTTTTT. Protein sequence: CASSVHSGRNTGELFF.

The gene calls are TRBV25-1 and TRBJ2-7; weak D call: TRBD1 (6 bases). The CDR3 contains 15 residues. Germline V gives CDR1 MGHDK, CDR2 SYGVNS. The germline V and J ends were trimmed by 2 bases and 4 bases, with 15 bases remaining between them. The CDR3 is CASSEGTRPGYEQYF. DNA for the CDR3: TGTGCCAGCAGTGAAGGGACAAGGCCGGGTTACGAGCAGTACTTC.